The present T cell receptor beta chain was sequenced within a study of blood T cell repertoires in COVID-19. The germline CDR1 and CDR2 sequences are SNHLY and FYNNEI. V lost 6 bases, J lost 10 bases, and 9 bases lay in between. The CDR3 covers 11 residues. Original handling: Reference gene primer amplification gave estimated nucleated cell counts. Assay: immunoSEQ multiplex PCR; the TCRdb copy retains only in-frame clones and omits some. That table supplies the V and J calls and clone size; D and trimming were determined from the DNA. The sample carries some 180,000 clones, roughly 80% recorded once. At least ten counts were recorded for this clone.

The V and J genes are TRBV2 and TRBJ2-2; no firm D call. The TCR comes from a woman aged 40 to 50 with COVID-19, enrolled during active disease. Sample: peripheral blood. CDR3 nucleotide sequence: TGTGCCAGCAGCCGGGTCCCGGAGCTGTTTTTT. This gives the protein CASSRVPELFF.